What follows are 5 T cell receptor beta chains derived from one specimen sequenced in a study of PD-1 blockade in classical Hodgkin lymphoma. Regarding time point: cycle 4 day 1 (C4D1), after about 6 weeks of nivolumab. Brentuximab vedotin exposure varied, and every patient relapsed after autologous stem cell transplantation. Data came from immunoSEQ multiplex PCR; TCRdb stores just in-frame clones and leaves some out. The data hold about 64,000 clones, with more than 90% observed a single time. The sequencing here drew on peripheral blood mononuclear cells (PBMCs), taken before the fourth cycle of nivolumab. Receptors originate from a human donor with classical Hodgkin lymphoma.

V and J are TRBV2 and TRBJ2-2; 8 positions match TRBD1. Trimming took 6 bases from V and 6 from J; bases not matched to a gene: 12. This CDR3 is 16 amino acids long. CDR1 is SNHLY and CDR2 is FYNNEI in the germline V gene. The CDR3 DNA reads TGTGCCAGCAGGGGTTCAGGGGGCGCATCGGCCGGGGAGCTGTTTTTT. This gives the protein CASRGSGGASAGELFF.

In its sample, this clone was seen once. The chain is built from TRBV18 and TRBJ2-3, with 7 bases identical to TRBD1. Germline CDR1 and CDR2: KGHSH and LQKENI. The junction had 10 bases not matched to a gene; V was cut back by 5 bases and J by 2 bases. The CDR3 spans 16 residues. In DNA, the CDR3 is TGTGCCAGCTCAATGACAGGGTTGACTAACACAGATACGCAGTATTTT. Amino acid sequence: CASSMTGLTNTDTQYF.

The chain is built from TRBV5-1 and TRBJ2-2; 11 bases fit TRBD2. This CDR3 has 17 amino acids. Germline lookup yields CDR1 SGHRS and CDR2 YFSETQ. With 5 bases clipped from V and 1 base from J, the junction kept 7 bases outside the gene matches. This chain's CDR3 is CASRRGGTSGNTGELFF. DNA for the CDR3: TGCGCCAGCAGGCGTGGGGGGACTAGCGGGAACACCGGGGAGCTGTTTTTT.

This clone was counted a few times. The V call is TRBV28, the J call TRBJ1-2; TRBD1 is a possible D gene (5 bases). V shed 10 bases and J shed 8 bases, with 17 bases lying between them. Germline values: CDR1 MDHEN, CDR2 SYDVKM. The CDR3 runs 12 residues. The CDR3 here is CATLDEGRGYTF. The DNA for the CDR3 is TGTGCCACCCTAGACGAGGGGCGAGGCTACACCTTC.

DNA for the CDR3: TGTGCAAGTCGCTTCACAGGGGTCGAGGAGACCCAGTACTTC. Amino acids: CASRFTGVEETQYF. The chain joins TRBV12-2 to TRBJ2-5; the table calls TRBD1, which could not be checked here. TRBV12-2 is classified as a pseudogene. This CDR3 is 14 amino acids long.